The sequence of this T cell receptor (beta chain) was determined in a study of T cell responses to AZD1222 COVID-19 vaccine (dated by TCRdb to the early 2020s). Study-wide context: AZD1222 recipients given second doses at about 4 weeks or at about 12 weeks were pooled, since spike-specific TCR depth and breadth were not found to differ between the two schedules. TCR sequencing was performed for some 250 trial participants, of whom about 200 were given two doses of AZD1222 and approximately 25 were given two doses of MenACWY control vaccine. Enrollment into the trials was organized by age into subgroups of 18-55, 56-69 and 70-plus years, and those subgroups contained roughly 150, 30 and 60 TCR-sequenced participants, respectively. The full study reports these points: Because no day 14 peak-response samples were available, the repertoires could be characterized only after the peak T cell response. CD4 TCRs associated with the vaccine covered the entire spike protein, and the dominant responses were in regions 160-218 and 743-854. Nearly half of unique spike-specific TCRs reportedly recognized epitopes outside regions mutated in the B.1.351 and B.1.1.7 variants. Spike-specific TCR breadth and depth rose significantly after two AZD1222 doses compared with day 0 and with MenACWY recipients. In the small 56-69-year group, the increase in depth fell short of significance, most likely because of low power. Participants were mostly white British and included more females than males, and it was suggested by the authors that clonal diversity may have been underestimated. Only six AZD1222 recipients were SARS-CoV-2 seropositive at baseline, limiting conclusions about previously exposed vaccinees.

From a lookup of the germline V gene (reference sequence), CDR1 and CDR2 are MNHEY and SMNVEV. The CDR3 holds 13 amino acids from the cysteine to the phenylalanine. Only the CDR3 portion is preserved as DNA: 39 bases, with reading frame beginning at the first base. V and J lose 5 bases and 8 bases, and a span of 15 bases separates them. Taken with the paper, the label for time point translates to: baseline before first vaccination. Vaccinee samples came from UK trials COV001 and COV002, including a single-blind randomized controlled phase 2/3 trial of AZD1222 (ChAdOx1 nCoV-19) in healthy adults. For TCRbeta chain sequencing, PBMC samples were collected from trial participants at day 0 and at day 28 after the second dose. The CDR3 regions of human TCRbeta chains were analyzed by immunosequencing. Turning to the authors' computational methods: Repertoire TCRs were matched against a reference library of SARS-CoV-2-specific TCRs generated with the MIRA antigen-specificity platform. Breadth meant the fraction of unique TCRs that were SARS-CoV-2-associated, whereas depth meant the fraction of total T cells that were SARS-CoV-2-associated. Each spike-specific TCR was assigned to its reactive spike region and to a CD4 or CD8 class using the MIRA data. Log10-transformed breadth and depth values were compared by one-way ANOVA with Sidak's multiple comparisons tests. The table was pulled from immuneACCESS by TCRdb, which kept in-frame rearrangements only. Such tables lose some clones; where checked, under half of the loss comes from unresolved V genes, and the rest has no known cause. The V and J calls and clone size are taken from that table; D and trimming were inferred from the DNA. In all, the sample holds 100,000 to 150,000 clones, and roughly 90% of those were seen once. The ten largest account for around 1.5% of the sample.

This clone came up many times. The antigen it binds to is not known. No much larger clone exists at a distance of one base, and base qualities are not known. This receptor chain uses TRBV27 and TRBJ1-2, with an unclear D gene assignment. The sequencing here drew on peripheral blood, taken on day 0 of AZD1222 vaccination. The source is an adult in good health. At the DNA level, the sequence is TGTGCCAGCAGTCGGACGTACCTGGGAGGCTACACCTTC. This gives the protein CASSRTYLGGYTF.